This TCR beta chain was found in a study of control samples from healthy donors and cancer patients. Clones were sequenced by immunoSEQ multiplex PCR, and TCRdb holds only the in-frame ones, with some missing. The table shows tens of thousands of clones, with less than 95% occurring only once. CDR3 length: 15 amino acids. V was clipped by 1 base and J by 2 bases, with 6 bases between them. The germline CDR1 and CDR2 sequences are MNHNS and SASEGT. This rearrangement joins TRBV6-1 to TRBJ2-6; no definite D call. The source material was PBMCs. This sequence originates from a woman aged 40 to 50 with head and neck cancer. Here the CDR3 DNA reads TGTGCCAGCAGTGAAGACAGACCTGGGGCCAACGTCCTGACTTTC. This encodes CASSEDRPGANVLTF.